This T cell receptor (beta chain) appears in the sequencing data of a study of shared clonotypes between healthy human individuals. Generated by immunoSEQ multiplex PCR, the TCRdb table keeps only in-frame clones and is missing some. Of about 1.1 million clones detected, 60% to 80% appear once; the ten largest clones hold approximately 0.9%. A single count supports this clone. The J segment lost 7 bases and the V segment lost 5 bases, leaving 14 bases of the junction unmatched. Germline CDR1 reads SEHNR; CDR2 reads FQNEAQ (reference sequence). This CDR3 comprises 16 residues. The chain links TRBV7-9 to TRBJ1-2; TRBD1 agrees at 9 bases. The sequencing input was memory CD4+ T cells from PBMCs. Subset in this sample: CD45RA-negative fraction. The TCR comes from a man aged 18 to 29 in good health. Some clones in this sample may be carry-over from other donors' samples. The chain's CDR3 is CASSQDPGQGRGGYTF. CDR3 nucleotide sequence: TGTGCCAGCAGCCAAGACCCGGGACAGGGTAGAGGTGGCTACACCTTC.